Listed here is a single T cell receptor (beta chain). The record originates from a study of T cell changes during pregnancy in multiple sclerosis. Germline V gene lookup returns CDR1 SGDLS and CDR2 YYNGEE. The V end was cut by 5 bases, the J end by 2 bases, with 14 bases between. The CDR3 sequence is 14 residues long. Profiling relied on immunoSEQ multiplex PCR, and the TCRdb table lists in-frame clones only, not all of them. This table has 45,000 to 65,000 clones, more than 85% appearing once. This receptor was obtained from a female donor with multiple sclerosis, enrolled in a pregnancy study. The V gene is TRBV9, the J gene TRBJ2-7; TRBD2 is a possible D gene (6 bases). This material consisted of CD8+ T cells from peripheral blood mononuclear cells, taken in the third trimester of pregnancy. The CDR3 here is CASSSGRVPYEQYF. The CDR3 nucleotides read TGTGCCAGCAGTAGCGGAAGGGTACCCTACGAGCAGTACTTC.